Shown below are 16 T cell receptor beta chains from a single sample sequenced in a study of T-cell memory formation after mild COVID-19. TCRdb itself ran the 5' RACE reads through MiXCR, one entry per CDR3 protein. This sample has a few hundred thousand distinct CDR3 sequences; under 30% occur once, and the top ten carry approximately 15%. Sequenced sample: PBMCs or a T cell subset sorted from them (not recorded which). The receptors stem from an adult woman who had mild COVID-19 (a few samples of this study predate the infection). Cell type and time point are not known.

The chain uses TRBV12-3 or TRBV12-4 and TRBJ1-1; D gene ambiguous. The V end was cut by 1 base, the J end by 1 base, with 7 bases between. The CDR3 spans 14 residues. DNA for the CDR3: TGTGCCAGCAGTTTAGGGTGGGCGAACACTGAAGCTTTCTTT. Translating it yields CASSLGWANTEAFF.

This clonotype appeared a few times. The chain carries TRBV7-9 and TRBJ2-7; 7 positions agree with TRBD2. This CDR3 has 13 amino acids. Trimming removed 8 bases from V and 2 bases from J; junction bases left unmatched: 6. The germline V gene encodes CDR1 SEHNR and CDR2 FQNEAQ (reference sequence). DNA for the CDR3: TGTGCCAGCGGCGGGGGTTCCACCTACGAGCAGTACTTC. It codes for CASGGGSTYEQYF.

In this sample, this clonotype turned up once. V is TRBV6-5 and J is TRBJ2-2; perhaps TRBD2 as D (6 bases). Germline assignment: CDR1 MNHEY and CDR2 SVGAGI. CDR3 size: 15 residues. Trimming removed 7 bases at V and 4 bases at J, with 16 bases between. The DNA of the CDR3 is TGTGCCAGCACTCCCGCTACCGGGGGCACCGGGGAGCTGTTTTTT. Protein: CASTPATGGTGELFF.

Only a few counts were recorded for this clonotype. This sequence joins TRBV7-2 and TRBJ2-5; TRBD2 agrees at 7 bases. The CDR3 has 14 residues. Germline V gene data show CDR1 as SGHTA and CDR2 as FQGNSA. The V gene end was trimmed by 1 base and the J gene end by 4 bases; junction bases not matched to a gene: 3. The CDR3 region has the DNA TGTGCCAGCAGCTTAGGACTAGCCCCAGAGACCCAGTACTTC. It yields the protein CASSLGLAPETQYF.

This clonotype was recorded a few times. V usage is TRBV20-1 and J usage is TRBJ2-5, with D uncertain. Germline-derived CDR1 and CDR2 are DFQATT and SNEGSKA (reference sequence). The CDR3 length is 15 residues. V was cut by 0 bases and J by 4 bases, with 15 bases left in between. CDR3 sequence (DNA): TGCAGTGCTAGAGATACAGAGGACGCAGGAGAGACCCAGTACTTC. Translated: CSARDTEDAGETQYF.

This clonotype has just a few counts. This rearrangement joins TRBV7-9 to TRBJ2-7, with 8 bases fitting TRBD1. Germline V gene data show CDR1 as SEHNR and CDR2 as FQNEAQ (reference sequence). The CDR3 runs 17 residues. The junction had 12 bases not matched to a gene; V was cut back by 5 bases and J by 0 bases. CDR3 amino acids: CASSRTEGQVSSYEQYF. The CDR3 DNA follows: TGTGCCAGCAGCCGAACCGAGGGACAGGTCAGCTCCTACGAGCAGTACTTC.

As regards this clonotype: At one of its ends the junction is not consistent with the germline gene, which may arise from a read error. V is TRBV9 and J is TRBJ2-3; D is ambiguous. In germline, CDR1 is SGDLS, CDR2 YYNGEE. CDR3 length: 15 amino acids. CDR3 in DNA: TGTGACAGCAGCGTAGCTTGGGTTACCACAGATACGCAGTATTTT. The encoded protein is CDSSVAWVTTDTQYF. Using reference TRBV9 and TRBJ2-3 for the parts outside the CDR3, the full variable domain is DSGVTQTPKHLITATGQRVTLRCSPRSGDLSVYWYQQSLDQGLQFLIQYYNGEERAKGNILERFSAQQFPDLHSELNLSSLELGDSALYFCDSSVAWVTTDTQYFGPGTRLTVL.

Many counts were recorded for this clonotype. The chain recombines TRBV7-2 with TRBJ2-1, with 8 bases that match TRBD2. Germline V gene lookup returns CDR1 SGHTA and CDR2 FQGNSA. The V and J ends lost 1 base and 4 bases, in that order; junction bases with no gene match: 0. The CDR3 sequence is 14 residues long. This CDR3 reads CASSLGLAYNEQFF. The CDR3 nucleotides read TGTGCCAGCAGCTTAGGACTAGCGTACAATGAGCAGTTCTTC.

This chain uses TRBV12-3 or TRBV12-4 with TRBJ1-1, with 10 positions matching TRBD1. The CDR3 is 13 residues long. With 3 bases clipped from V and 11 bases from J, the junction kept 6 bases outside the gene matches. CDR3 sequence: CASSLGQGLRAFF. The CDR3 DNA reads TGTGCCAGCAGTTTGGGACAGGGGCTGCGGGCTTTCTTT.

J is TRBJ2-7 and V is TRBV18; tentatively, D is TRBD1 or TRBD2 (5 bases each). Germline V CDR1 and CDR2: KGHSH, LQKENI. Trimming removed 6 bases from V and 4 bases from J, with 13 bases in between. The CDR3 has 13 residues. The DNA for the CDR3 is TGTGCCAGCTCGCCTGAGAGGGGATACGAGCAGTACTTC. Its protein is CASSPERGYEQYF.

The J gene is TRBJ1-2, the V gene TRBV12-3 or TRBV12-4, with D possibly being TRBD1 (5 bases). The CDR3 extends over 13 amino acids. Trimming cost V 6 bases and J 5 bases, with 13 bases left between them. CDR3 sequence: CASRVRDGYGYTF. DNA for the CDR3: TGTGCCAGCAGGGTCCGGGACGGGTATGGCTACACCTTC.

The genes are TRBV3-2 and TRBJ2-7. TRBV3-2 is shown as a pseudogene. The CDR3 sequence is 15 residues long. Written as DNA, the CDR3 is TGTGCCAGCAGCCAAGACGGCAGATACTCCTACGAGCAGTACTTC. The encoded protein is CASSQDGRYSYEQYF.

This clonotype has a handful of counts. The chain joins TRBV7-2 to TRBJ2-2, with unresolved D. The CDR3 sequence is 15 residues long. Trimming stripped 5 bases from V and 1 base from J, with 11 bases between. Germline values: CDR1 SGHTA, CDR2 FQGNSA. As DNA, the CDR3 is TGTGCCAGCAGCCGACGGACGGGGAACACCGGGGAGCTGTTTTTT. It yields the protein CASSRRTGNTGELFF.

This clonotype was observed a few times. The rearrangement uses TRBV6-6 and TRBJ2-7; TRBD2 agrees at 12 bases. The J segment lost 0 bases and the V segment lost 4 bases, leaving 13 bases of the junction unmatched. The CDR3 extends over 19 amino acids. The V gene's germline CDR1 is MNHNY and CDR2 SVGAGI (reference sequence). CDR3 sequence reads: CASSSTPGTSGPISYEQYF. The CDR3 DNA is TGTGCCAGCAGTTCAACCCCCGGGACTAGCGGGCCAATCTCCTACGAGCAGTACTTC.

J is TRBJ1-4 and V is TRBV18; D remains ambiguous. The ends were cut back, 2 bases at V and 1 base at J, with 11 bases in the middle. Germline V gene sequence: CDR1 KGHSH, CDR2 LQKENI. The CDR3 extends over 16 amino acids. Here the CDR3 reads CASSPNRGGTNEKLFF. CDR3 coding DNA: TGTGCCAGCTCACCAAACCGCGGCGGAACTAATGAAAAACTGTTTTTT.

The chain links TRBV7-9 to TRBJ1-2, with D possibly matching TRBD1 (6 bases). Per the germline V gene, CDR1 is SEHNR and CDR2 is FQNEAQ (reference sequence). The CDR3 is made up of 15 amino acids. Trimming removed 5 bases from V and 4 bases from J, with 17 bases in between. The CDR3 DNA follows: TGTGCCAGCAGCCACTTTCCAGGACAGTTCTATGGCTACACCTTC. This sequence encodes CASSHFPGQFYGYTF.